The clone carrying this TCR beta chain was seen many times. Its antigen is unknown. RNA transcripts were the template for amplifying TCR beta CDR3 regions. TCR CDR3 underwent first-round RT-PCR with the HTBI primer set. MiXCR, applied by TCRdb to the multiplex PCR reads, yields one record per CDR3 protein. The sample carries over 250,000 distinct CDR3 sequences, about 18% recorded once. The sample belongs to a study of T cells in Graves' hyperthyroidism and ophthalmopathy. V gave up 2 bases and J gave up 7 bases, with 12 bases separating them. Germline V lookup: CDR1 LGHDT, CDR2 YNNKEL (reference sequence). The CDR3 totals 14 residues. Study outcomes and limitations: Ophthalmopathy and stable hyperthyroidism were separated by a 13 V-J model.

The chain joins TRBV3-1 to TRBJ1-5; no clear D. The origin of this receptor is a woman aged 60 to 75 with Graves' ophthalmopathy. Sequencing was performed on blood. CDR3 loop: CASSQSQSRQPQHF. The CDR3 nucleotides are TGTGCCAGCAGCCAAAGCCAGAGTCGGCAGCCCCAGCATTTT.